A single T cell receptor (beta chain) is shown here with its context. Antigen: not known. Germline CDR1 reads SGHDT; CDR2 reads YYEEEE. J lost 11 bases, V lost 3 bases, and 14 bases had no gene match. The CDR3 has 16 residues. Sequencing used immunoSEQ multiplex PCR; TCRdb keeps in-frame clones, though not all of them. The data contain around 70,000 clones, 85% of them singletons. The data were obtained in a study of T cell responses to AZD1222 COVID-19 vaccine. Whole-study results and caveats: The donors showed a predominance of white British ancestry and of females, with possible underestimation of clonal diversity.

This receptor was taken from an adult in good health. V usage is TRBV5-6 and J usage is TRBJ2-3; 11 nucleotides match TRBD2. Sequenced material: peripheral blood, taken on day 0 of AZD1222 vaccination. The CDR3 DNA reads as TGTGCCAGCAGCTCTGCTGCGACTAGCGGGGTTGGTATGCAGTATTTT. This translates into CASSSAATSGVGMQYF.